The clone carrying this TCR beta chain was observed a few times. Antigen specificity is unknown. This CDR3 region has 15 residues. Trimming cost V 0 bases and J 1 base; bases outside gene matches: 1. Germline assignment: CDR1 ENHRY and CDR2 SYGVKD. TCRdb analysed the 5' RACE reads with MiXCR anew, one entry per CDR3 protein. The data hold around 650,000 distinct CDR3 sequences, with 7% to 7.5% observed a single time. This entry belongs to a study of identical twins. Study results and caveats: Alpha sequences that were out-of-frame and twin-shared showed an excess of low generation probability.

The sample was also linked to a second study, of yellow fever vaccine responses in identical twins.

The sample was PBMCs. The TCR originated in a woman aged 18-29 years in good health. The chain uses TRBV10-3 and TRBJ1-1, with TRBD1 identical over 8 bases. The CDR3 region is CAISESQGGNTEAFF. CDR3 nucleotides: TGTGCCATCAGTGAGTCACAGGGGGGGAACACTGAAGCTTTCTTT.